In this sample, the clone carrying this TCR beta chain turned up once. Its target is not known. The data belong to a study of T cells in Graves' hyperthyroidism and ophthalmopathy. Study findings and constraints: Blood samples included most of the expanded thyroid clonotypes exceeding 0.001. In validation, the model predicted ophthalmopathy. These predictions came a median approximately 6.5 months before onset. Using 13 V-J features, a model discriminated ophthalmopathy from stable hyperthyroidism.

The germline CDR1 and CDR2 sequences are LGHNA and YNFKEQ. V lost 4 bases and J lost 5, with 14 bases in between. The CDR3 covers 15 residues. Amplification yielded TCR beta CDR3 regions, with RNA transcripts as the source. HTBI primers were used for first-round RT-PCR of the TCR CDR3. TCRdb independently ran MiXCR on the multiplex PCR reads; one entry per CDR3 protein. The table has tens of thousands of distinct CDR3 sequences, around 50% seen once. PBMCs were derived from 10 ml fresh peripheral blood. The sequenced material came from blood. This clonotype was sampled from a woman in her sixties with Graves' ophthalmopathy. The gene calls are TRBV4-2 and TRBJ1-4; D gene unclear. CDR3 region: CASSPAGRYNEKLFF. The CDR3 coding sequence is TGTGCCAGCAGCCCAGCGGGTCGGTACAATGAAAAACTGTTTTTT.